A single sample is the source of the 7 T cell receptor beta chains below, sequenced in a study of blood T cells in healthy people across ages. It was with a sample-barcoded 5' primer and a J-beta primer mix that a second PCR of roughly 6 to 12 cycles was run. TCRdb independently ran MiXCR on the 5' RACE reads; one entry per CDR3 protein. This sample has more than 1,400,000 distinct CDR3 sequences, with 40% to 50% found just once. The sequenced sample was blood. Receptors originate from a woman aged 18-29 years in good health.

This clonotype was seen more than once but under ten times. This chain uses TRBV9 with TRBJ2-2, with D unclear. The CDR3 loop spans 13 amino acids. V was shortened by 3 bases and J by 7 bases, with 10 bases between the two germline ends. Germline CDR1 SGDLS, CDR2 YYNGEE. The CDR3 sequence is CASSGPVGGELFF. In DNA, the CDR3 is TGTGCCAGCAGCGGACCGGTGGGCGGGGAGCTGTTTTTT.

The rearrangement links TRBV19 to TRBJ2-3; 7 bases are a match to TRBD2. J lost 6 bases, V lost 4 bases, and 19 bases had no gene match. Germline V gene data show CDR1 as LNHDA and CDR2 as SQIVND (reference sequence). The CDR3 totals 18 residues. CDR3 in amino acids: CASSRNRWGGAPTDTQYF. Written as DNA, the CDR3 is TGTGCCAGTAGTAGAAACCGTTGGGGGGGAGCTCCGACTGATACGCAGTATTTT. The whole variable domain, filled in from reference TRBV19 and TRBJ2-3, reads DGGITQSPKYLFRKEGQNVTLSCEQNLNHDAMYWYRQDPGQGLRLIYYSQIVNDFQKGDIAEGYSVSREKKESFPLTVTSAQKNPTAFYLCASSRNRWGGAPTDTQYFGPGTRLTVL.

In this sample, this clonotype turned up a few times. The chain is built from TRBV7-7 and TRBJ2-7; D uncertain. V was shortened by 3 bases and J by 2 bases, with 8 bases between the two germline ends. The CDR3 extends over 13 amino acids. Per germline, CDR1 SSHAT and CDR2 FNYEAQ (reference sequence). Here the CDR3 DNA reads TGTGCCAGCAGCTTTGACCAGACCTACGAGCAGTACTTC. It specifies CASSFDQTYEQYF.

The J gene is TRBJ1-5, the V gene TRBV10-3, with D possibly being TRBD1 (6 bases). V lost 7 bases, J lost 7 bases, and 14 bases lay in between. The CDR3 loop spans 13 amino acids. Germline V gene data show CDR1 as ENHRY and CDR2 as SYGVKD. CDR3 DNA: TGTGCCATCAAGGAGGGGGTTGGACAGCCCCAGCATTTT. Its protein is CAIKEGVGQPQHF.

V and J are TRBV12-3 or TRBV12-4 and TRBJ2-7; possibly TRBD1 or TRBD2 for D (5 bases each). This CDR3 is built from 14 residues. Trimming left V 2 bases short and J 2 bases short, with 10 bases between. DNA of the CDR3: TGTGCCAGCAGTTTATGGGGGTACCCCTACGAGCAGTACTTC. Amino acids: CASSLWGYPYEQYF.

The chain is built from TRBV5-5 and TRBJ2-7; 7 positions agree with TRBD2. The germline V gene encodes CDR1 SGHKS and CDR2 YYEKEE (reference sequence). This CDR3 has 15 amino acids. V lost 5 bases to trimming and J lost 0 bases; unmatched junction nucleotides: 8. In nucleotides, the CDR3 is TGTGCCAGCAGTACCATTAGCGGGTTCTCCTACGAGCAGTACTTC. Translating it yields CASSTISGFSYEQYF.

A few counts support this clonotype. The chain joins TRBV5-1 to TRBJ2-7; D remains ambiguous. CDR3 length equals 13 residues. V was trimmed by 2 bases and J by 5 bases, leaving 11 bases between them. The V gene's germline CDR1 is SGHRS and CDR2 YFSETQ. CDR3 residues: CASSFSGYNEQYF. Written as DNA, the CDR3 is TGCGCCAGCAGCTTTTCTGGGTACAACGAGCAGTACTTC.